Ten or more counts support the clone carrying this TCR beta chain. Its antigen is currently unknown. The junction departs from the called germline gene at one end, perhaps through a read error. Not enrolled were patients with uncontrolled infection, other autoimmune disease, pregnancy or lactation. Per the germline V gene, CDR1 is SGHTA and CDR2 is FQGTGA. CDR3 length equals 14 residues. The sample is drawn from a study of T cells in Graves' hyperthyroidism and ophthalmopathy. Whole-study findings and limits: The authors' 13 V-J model separated ophthalmopathy from stable hyperthyroidism.

TCR beta CDR3 regions were amplified from RNA. TCR CDR3 underwent first-round RT-PCR with the HTBI primer set. TCRdb fed the multiplex PCR reads into MiXCR, producing one record per CDR3 protein. The sample has fewer than 350,000 distinct CDR3 sequences, 13% to 15% seen once. The chain combines TRBV7-3 with TRBJ2-7, with 8 bases lining up with TRBD2. The TCR originated in a woman aged 50 to 60 with Graves' hyperthyroidism that later progressed to Graves' ophthalmopathy. Sequenced sample: blood. Here the CDR3 reads CASSLTSGLYEQYF. CDR3 sequence (DNA): TGTGCCAGCAGCCTAACTAGCGGTCTCTACGAGCAGTACTTC. Together with reference TRBV7-3 and TRBJ2-7, the CDR3 gives the full variable domain: GAGVSQTPSNKVTEKGKYVELRCDPISGHTALYWYRQSLGQGPEFLIYFQGTGAADDSGLPNDRFFAVRPEGSVSTLKIQRTERGDSAVYLCASSLTSGLYEQYFGPGTRLTVT.